This T cell receptor beta chain was found in a study of blood T cell repertoires in COVID-19. On the study more broadly: COVID-19 samples, acute and convalescent, were from the United States, Italy and Spain. PBMCs, B-cell-depleted T cells, or T cells provided the cDNA or gDNA that made up the material.

Germline V gene sequence: CDR1 LGHDT, CDR2 YNNKEL (reference sequence). V shed 0 bases and J 6 bases; nucleotides not matched to a gene: 12. The CDR3 runs 18 residues. In the original processing: Reference gene primer amplification gave nucleated cell count estimates. Method: immunoSEQ multiplex PCR; TCRdb's copy keeps in-frame clones and lacks some. That table is the source of V, J and clone size, and D and trimming were worked out from the DNA. Of some 80,000 clones listed, around 85% are singletons. The chain combines TRBV3-1 (or the pseudogene TRBV3-2) with TRBJ2-1, with 9 nucleotides matching TRBD2. Specimen: peripheral blood. The TCR was taken from a woman aged 80 or over with active or convalescent COVID-19. The CDR3: CASSQDDPLSGRGNEQFF. The CDR3 DNA is TGTGCCAGCAGCCAAGATGACCCTCTTAGCGGGAGAGGCAATGAGCAGTTCTTC.